These T cell receptor beta chains were read from a single sample in a study of tumour-infiltrating T cells in Burkitt lymphoma. TCRdb's table, derived via immunoSEQ multiplex PCR, lists solely in-frame clones and lacks some. The sample lists under 5,500 clones; around 84% were seen once. Sequences were obtained from tumor tissue. The source of these receptors is a human donor with diffuse large B-cell lymphoma. Some clones in this sample may be carry-over from other donors' samples. Each CDR3 is given with its conserved first and last residue. D genes are given only for firm matches. Size is stated for part of the rows, as once, few or many counts, or as a class when the clone is expanded.

NA | TRBJ2-1 | TRBV10-2 | 14 | TRBD1 | CASSTGTDYNEQFF | TGCGCCAGCAGCACCGGGACAGACTACAATGAGCAGTTCTTC
NA | TRBJ2-2 | TRBV10-1 | 14 | NA | CASSPGFVAGELFF | TGCGCCAGCAGCCCCGGGTTCGTTGCCGGGGAGCTGTTTTTT
NA | TRBJ1-5 | TRBV7-8 | 15 | NA | CASSFGPRGNQPQHF | TGTGCCAGCAGCTTTGGCCCCAGGGGCAATCAGCCCCAGCATTTT
once | TRBJ1-2 | TRBV15 | 14 | NA | CATSRESGAGGYTF | TGTGCCACCAGCAGAGAGTCCGGGGCGGGAGGCTACACCTTC
NA | TRBJ1-1 | TRBV6-4 | 12 | NA | CASRGQNTEAFF | TGTGCCAGCAGGGGACAGAACACTGAAGCTTTCTTT
NA | TRBJ2-7 | TRBV19 | 11 | NA | CASTQGYEQYF | TGTGCCAGTACACAGGGATACGAGCAGTACTTC
NA | TRBJ1-5 | TRBV27 | 14 | NA | CANSSPYSNQPQHF | TGTGCCAACAGTTCGCCGTATAGCAATCAGCCCCAGCATTTT
NA | TRBJ1-1 | TRBV30 | 11 | NA | CAWQGNTEAFF | TGTGCCTGGCAAGGAAACACTGAAGCTTTCTTT
NA | TRBJ1-3 | TRBV11-1 | 15 | NA | CASSQTGGSGNTIYF | TGTGCCAGCAGCCAAACCGGAGGGTCGGGAAACACCATATATTTT
NA | TRBJ2-3 | TRBV10-2 | 15 | TRBD2 | CASIGTSGSTDTQYF | TGCGCCAGCATCGGGACTAGCGGGAGCACAGATACGCAGTATTTT
once | TRBJ1-4 | TRBV7-9 | 12 | NA | CAAGPGDEKLFF | TGTGCCGCGGGGCCAGGCGATGAAAAACTGTTTTTT
once | TRBJ1-5 | TRBV30 | 13 | NA | CAWSRDSNQPQHF | TGTGCCTGGAGTAGAGATAGCAATCAGCCCCAGCATTTT
NA | TRBJ2-7 | TRBV6-5 | 14 | NA | CASSYSIWAREQYF | TGTGCCAGCAGTTACTCGATATGGGCAAGGGAGCAGTACTTC
NA | TRBJ1-2 | TRBV6-5 | 13 | NA | CASSYWTDYGYTF | TGTGCCAGCAGTTACTGGACAGACTATGGCTACACCTTC
NA | TRBJ2-5 | TRBV7-2 | 13 | NA | CASSPPRDQTQYF | TGTGCCAGCAGCCCTCCCAGGGACCAGACCCAGTACTTC
NA | TRBJ1-2 | TRBV9 | 12 | NA | CASSVGGYGYTF | TGTGCCAGCAGCGTAGGGGGGTATGGCTACACCTTC
NA | TRBJ2-7 | TRBV13 | 13 | NA | CASSFGSPYEQYF | TGTGCCAGCAGCTTCGGGAGTCCCTACGAGCAGTACTTC
NA | TRBJ2-2 | TRBV19 | 15 | TRBD1 | CASSTYRGNTGELFF | TGTGCCAGTAGTACCTACAGGGGGAACACCGGGGAGCTGTTTTTT
NA | TRBJ2-7 | TRBV21-1 | 17 | NA | CASRSLYLGEPAYEQYF | TGTGCCAGCAGGAGCCTCTACCTAGGAGAGCCCGCCTACGAGCAGTACTTC
NA | TRBJ2-2 | TRBV11-2 | 16 | TRBD1 | CASSSQGVPNTGELFF | TGTGCCAGCAGCTCCCAGGGGGTACCGAACACCGGGGAGCTGTTTTTT
NA | TRBJ2-7 | TRBV19 | 15 | TRBD2 | CASSYQAGTTNEQYF | TGTGCCAGTAGTTACCAAGCGGGGACCACCAACGAGCAGTACTTC
hyperexpanded | TRBJ2-7 | TRBV2 | 13 | NA | CASGGDGNYEQYF | TGTGCCAGCGGTGGGGACGGAAACTACGAGCAGTACTTC
NA | TRBJ1-1 | TRBV6-5 | 15 | NA | CASSYEGGGNTEAFF | TGTGCCAGCAGTTACGAAGGGGGAGGGAACACTGAAGCTTTCTTT
NA | TRBJ2-1 | TRBV30 | 14 | NA | CAWGGRRTYNEQFF | TGTGCCTGGGGCGGACGGAGAACCTACAATGAGCAGTTCTTC
NA | TRBJ2-2 | TRBV15 | 12 | NA | CATSFGTGELFF | TGTGCCACCAGCTTCGGTACCGGGGAGCTGTTTTTT
once | TRBJ2-7 | TRBV2 | 15 | NA | CASKDLVHSPYEQYF | TGTGCCAGCAAGGACCTCGTCCACTCCCCCTACGAGCAGTACTTC
NA | TRBJ2-1 | TRBV7-3 | 14 | TRBD1 | CASSLVGTGDEQFF | TGTGCCAGCAGCTTGGTAGGGACAGGGGATGAGCAGTTCTTC
few | TRBJ1-2 | TRBV27 | 12 | NA | CASSFREYGYTF | TGTGCCAGCAGTTTCCGGGAGTATGGCTACACCTTC
NA | TRBJ2-7 | TRBV6-5 | 14 | TRBD1 | CASSYSRGPSEQYF | TGTGCCAGCAGTTACTCCAGGGGGCCGAGCGAGCAGTACTTC
NA | TRBJ1-2 | TRBV27 | 15 | NA | CASSSHRESGFGYTF | TGTGCCAGCAGTTCCCACAGGGAATCCGGGTTTGGCTACACCTTC
NA | TRBJ1-1 | TRBV18 | 15 | NA | CASSPLDADNTEAFF | TGTGCCAGCTCACCTTTAGACGCAGACAACACTGAAGCTTTCTTT
NA | TRBJ2-7 | TRBV13 | 11 | TRBD2 | CASGLGYEQYF | TGTGCCAGCGGACTAGGATACGAGCAGTACTTC
few | TRBJ1-1 | TRBV18 | 15 | NA | CASSQGIGMNTEAFF | TGTGCCAGCTCCCAGGGGATTGGGATGAACACTGAAGCTTTCTTT
NA | TRBJ1-1 | TRBV11-2 | 15 | NA | CASSLGGKMNTEAFF | TGTGCCAGCAGCTTAGGGGGTAAGATGAACACTGAAGCTTTCTTT
NA | TRBJ2-3 | TRBV5-1 | 16 | TRBD1 | CASSPRTGHRESTQYF | TGCGCCAGCAGCCCCAGGACAGGTCATAGGGAGAGTACGCAGTATTTT
NA | TRBJ2-2 | TRBV6-4 | 14 | NA | CASSPSGDTGELFF | TGTGCCAGCAGCCCCTCAGGGGACACCGGGGAGCTGTTTTTT
NA | TRBJ2-3 | TRBV4-1 | 16 | NA | CASSQSVDRRTDTQYF | TGCGCCAGCAGCCAATCCGTGGACAGACGCACAGATACGCAGTATTTT
NA | TRBJ1-2 | TRBV28 | 14 | NA | CASTVGGGNYGYTF | TGTGCCAGCACCGTCGGGGGGGGCAACTATGGCTACACCTTC
once | TRBJ1-3 | TRBV5-4 | 15 | NA | CASSLGGGRGNTIYF | TGTGCCAGCAGCTTGGGCGGGGGAAGGGGAAACACCATATATTTT
large | TRBJ2-5 | TRBV5-1 | 15 | TRBD1 | CASSPRDRGSETQYF | TGCGCCAGCAGCCCCCGGGACAGGGGGTCGGAGACCCAGTACTTC
NA | TRBJ1-2 | TRBV11-2 | 14 | NA | CASSLAQGHYGYTF | TGTGCCAGCAGCTTAGCCCAGGGGCACTATGGTTACACCTTC
once | TRBJ1-5 | TRBV7-2 | 13 | NA | CASSLYQGQPQHF | TGTGCCAGCAGCTTATATCAGGGTCAGCCCCAGCATTTT
NA | TRBJ2-1 | TRBV7-8 | 18 | TRBD2 | CASSPSGLAGGYYNEQFF | TGTGCCAGCAGCCCTTCTGGACTAGCGGGGGGTTACTACAATGAGCAGTTCTTC
NA | TRBJ2-1 | TRBV6-5 | 14 | TRBD2 | CASSYETSANEQFF | TGTGCCAGCAGTTACGAGACTAGCGCGAATGAGCAGTTCTTC
NA | TRBJ1-2 | TRBV7-9 | 14 | NA | CASSATRDAYGYTF | TGTGCCAGCAGCGCAACCCGGGACGCATATGGCTACACCTTC
NA | TRBJ2-2 | TRBV30 | 17 | TRBD2 | CAWSVTTSGGFPGELFF | TGTGCCTGGAGTGTAACTACTAGCGGGGGGTTCCCCGGGGAGCTGTTTTTT
NA | TRBJ2-7 | TRBV27 | 14 | TRBD2 | CASSGTSGYYEQYF | TGTGCCAGCAGTGGGACTAGCGGCTACTACGAGCAGTACTTC
NA | TRBJ2-3 | TRBV2 | 14 | NA | CASPGTNVTDTQYF | TGTGCCAGCCCCGGGACAAATGTCACAGATACGCAGTATTTT
NA | TRBJ1-1 | TRBV29-1 | 12 | NA | CSSASGYTEAFF | TGCAGCAGCGCGAGTGGGTACACTGAAGCTTTCTTT
NA | TRBJ2-2 | TRBV13 | 15 | NA | CASSNRVGNTGELFF | TGTGCCAGCAGCAACAGGGTCGGGAACACCGGGGAGCTGTTTTTT
NA | TRBJ1-2 | TRBV13 | 14 | NA | CASSLVNQVAGYTF | TGTGCCAGCAGCTTAGTAAATCAAGTCGCTGGCTACACCTTC
NA | TRBJ2-7 | TRBV27 | 16 | NA | CASSFWGARGNDEQYF | TGTGCCAGCAGTTTTTGGGGGGCTCGGGGAAACGACGAGCAGTACTTC
NA | TRBJ2-3 | TRBV18 | 16 | TRBD1 | CASSPLGQGDTDTQYF | TGTGCCAGCTCACCCCTTGGACAGGGGGACACAGATACGCAGTATTTT
NA | TRBJ1-1 | TRBV6-1 | 13 | NA | CASSERGNTEAFF | TGTGCCAGCAGTGAAAGGGGAAACACTGAAGCTTTCTTT
NA | TRBJ1-1 | TRBV29-1 | 13 | NA | CSVAPGATTEAFF | TGCAGCGTTGCCCCCGGGGCGACCACTGAAGCTTTCTTT
NA | TRBJ2-1 | TRBV27 | 17 | TRBD2 | CASSPLVAGVTYNEQFF | TGTGCCAGCAGTCCCCTAGTAGCGGGAGTGACCTACAATGAGCAGTTCTTC
NA | TRBJ1-4 | TRBV5-4 | 15 | NA | CASSFGGVYNEKLFF | TGTGCCAGCAGCTTTGGGGGGGTTTATAATGAAAAACTGTTTTTT
NA | TRBJ1-5 | TRBV6-6 | 16 | NA | CASSKESGESNQPQHF | TGTGCCAGCAGTAAGGAATCAGGGGAAAGCAATCAGCCCCAGCATTTT
NA | TRBJ1-1 | TRBV19 | 14 | NA | CASSPPVRNTEAFF | TGTGCCAGTAGCCCCCCGGTAAGAAACACTGAAGCTTTCTTT
NA | TRBJ2-3 | TRBV19 | 15 | TRBD2 | CASSASGGLVNTQYF | TGTGCCAGTAGTGCAAGCGGGGGACTCGTTAATACGCAGTATTTT